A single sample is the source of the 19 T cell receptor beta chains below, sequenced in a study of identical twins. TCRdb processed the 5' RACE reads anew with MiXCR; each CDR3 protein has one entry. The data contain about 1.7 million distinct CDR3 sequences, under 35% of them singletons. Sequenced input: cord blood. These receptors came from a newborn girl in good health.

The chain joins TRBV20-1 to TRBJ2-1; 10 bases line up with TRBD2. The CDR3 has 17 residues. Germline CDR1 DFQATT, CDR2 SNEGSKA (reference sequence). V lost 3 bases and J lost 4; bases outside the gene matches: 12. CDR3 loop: CSASCVGPGLAYNEQFF. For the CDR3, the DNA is TGCAGTGCTAGCTGTGTGGGGCCGGGACTAGCGTACAATGAGCAGTTCTTC.

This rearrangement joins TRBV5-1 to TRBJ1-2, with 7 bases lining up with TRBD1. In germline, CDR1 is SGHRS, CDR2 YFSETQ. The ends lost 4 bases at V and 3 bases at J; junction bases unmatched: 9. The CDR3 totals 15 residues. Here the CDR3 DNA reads TGCGCCAGCAGCAATCCGACAGGGAAGGACTATGGCTACACCTTC. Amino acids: CASSNPTGKDYGYTF.

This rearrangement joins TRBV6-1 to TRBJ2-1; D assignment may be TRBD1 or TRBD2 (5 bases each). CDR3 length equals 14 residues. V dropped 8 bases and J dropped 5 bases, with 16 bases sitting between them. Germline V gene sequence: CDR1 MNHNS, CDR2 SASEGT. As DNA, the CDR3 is TGTGCCAGCGAGGAGAGAGGGACCAACAATGAGCAGTTCTTC. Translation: CASEERGTNNEQFF.

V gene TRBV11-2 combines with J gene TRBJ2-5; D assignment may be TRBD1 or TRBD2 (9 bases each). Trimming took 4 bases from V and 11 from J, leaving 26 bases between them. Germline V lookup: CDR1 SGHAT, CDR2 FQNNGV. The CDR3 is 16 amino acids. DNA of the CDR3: TGTGCCAGCAGCTATAGCGGGGGACAGGGTAACAATGAGCAGTACTTC. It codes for CASSYSGGQGNNEQYF.

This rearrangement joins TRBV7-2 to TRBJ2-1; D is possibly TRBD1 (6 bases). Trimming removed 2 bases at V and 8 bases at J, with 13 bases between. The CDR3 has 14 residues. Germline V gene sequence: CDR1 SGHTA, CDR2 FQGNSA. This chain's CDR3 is CASSLKGPGDEQFF. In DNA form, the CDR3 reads TGTGCCAGCAGCTTAAAAGGGCCAGGGGATGAGCAGTTCTTC. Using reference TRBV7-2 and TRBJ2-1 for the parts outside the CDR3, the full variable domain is GAGVSQSPSNKVTEKGKDVELRCDPISGHTALYWYRQSLGQGLEFLIYFQGNSAPDKSGLPSDRFSAERTGGSVSTLTIQRTQQEDSAVYLCASSLKGPGDEQFFGPGTRLTVL.

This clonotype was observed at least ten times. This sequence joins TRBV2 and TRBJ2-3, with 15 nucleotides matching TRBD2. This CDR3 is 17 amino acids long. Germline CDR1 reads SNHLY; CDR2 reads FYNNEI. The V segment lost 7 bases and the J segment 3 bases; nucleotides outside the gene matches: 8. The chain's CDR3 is CASTSGTSGRMTDTQYF. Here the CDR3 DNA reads TGTGCCAGCACCTCCGGGACTAGCGGGAGGATGACAGATACGCAGTATTTT.

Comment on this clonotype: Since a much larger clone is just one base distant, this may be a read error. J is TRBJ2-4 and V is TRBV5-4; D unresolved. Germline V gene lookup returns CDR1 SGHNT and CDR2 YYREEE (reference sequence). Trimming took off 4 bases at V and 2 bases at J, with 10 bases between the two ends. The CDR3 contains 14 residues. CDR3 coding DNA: TGTGCCAGCAGCGTGGATGGACCCAAAAACATTCAGTACTTC. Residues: CASSVDGPKNIQYF.

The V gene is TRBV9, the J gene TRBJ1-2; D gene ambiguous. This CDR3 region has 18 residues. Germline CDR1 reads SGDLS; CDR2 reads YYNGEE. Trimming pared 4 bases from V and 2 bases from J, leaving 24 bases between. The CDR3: CASSPRPSPETGNYGYTF. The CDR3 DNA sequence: TGTGCCAGCAGCCCCCGCCCCTCCCCAGAGACCGGCAACTATGGCTACACCTTC.

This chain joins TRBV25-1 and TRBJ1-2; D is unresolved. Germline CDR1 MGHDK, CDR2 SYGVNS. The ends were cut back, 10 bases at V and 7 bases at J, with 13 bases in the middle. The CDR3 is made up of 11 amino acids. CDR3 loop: CATGWGGGYTF. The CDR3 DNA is TGTGCCACTGGGTGGGGTGGTGGCTACACCTTC.

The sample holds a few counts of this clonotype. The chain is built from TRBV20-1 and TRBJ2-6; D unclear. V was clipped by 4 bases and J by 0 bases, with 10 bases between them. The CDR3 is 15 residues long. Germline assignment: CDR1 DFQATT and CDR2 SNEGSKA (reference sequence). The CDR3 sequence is CSAKAQSSGANVLTF. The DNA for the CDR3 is TGCAGTGCTAAAGCTCAAAGCTCTGGGGCCAACGTCCTGACTTTC.

This CDR3 is CASSLVRGGSTGELFF. The DNA for the CDR3 is TGCGCCAGCAGCTTGGTGCGGGGGGGTTCGACCGGGGAGCTGTTTTTT. V and J are TRBV5-1 and TRBJ2-2, with 9 nucleotides matching TRBD2. CDR3 length equals 16 residues. Germline V gives CDR1 SGHRS, CDR2 YFSETQ. The junction had 5 bases not matched to a gene; V was cut back by 0 bases and J by 5 bases.

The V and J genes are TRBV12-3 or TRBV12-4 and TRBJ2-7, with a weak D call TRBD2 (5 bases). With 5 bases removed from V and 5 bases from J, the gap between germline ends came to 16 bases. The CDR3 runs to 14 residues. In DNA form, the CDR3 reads TGTGCCAGCAGTCTGCGGAGGCCACGGAACGAGCAGTACTTC. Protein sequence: CASSLRRPRNEQYF.

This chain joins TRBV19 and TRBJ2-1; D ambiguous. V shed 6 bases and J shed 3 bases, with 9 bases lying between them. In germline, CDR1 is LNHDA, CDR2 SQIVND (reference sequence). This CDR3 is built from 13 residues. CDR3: CASRRNYYNEQFF. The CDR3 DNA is TGTGCCAGTAGGAGGAACTACTACAATGAGCAGTTCTTC. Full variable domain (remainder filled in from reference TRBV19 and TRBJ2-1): DGGITQSPKYLFRKEGQNVTLSCEQNLNHDAMYWYRQDPGQGLRLIYYSQIVNDFQKGDIAEGYSVSREKKESFPLTVTSAQKNPTAFYLCASRRNYYNEQFFGPGTRLTVL.

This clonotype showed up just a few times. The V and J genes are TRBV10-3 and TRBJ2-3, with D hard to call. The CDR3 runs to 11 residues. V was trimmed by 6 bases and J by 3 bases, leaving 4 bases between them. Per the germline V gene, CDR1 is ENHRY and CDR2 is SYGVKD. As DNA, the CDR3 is TGTGCCATCAGGCAAACAGATACGCAGTATTTT. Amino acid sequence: CAIRQTDTQYF.

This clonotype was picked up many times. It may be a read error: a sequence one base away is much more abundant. The CDR3 reads CASSLGQDTDTQYF. The CDR3 coding sequence is TGCGCCAGCAGCTTGGGACAGGACACAGATACGCAGTATTTT. The chain links TRBV5-1 to TRBJ2-3, with D possibly matching TRBD1 (6 bases). Germline CDR1 SGHRS, CDR2 YFSETQ. The V end was cut by 0 bases, the J end by 2 bases, with 7 bases between. The CDR3 extends over 14 amino acids.

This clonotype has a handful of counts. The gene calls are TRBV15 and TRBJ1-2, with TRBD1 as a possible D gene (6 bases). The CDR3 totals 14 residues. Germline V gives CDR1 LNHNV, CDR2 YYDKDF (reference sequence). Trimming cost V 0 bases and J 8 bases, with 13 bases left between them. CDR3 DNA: TGTGCCACCAGCAGAGATTGGGGGGGCAAGGGCTACACCTTC. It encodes CATSRDWGGKGYTF.

The CDR3 reads CASSQDGRTYGYTF. The CDR3 DNA reads as TGCGCCAGCAGCCAAGATGGACGAACCTATGGCTACACCTTC. The V call is TRBV4-1, the J call TRBJ1-2; D not resolved. Germline-derived CDR1 and CDR2 are MGHRA and YSYEKL. The CDR3 totals 14 residues. The V end lost 0 bases, the J end lost 4 bases, and 9 bases lay between the germline ends.

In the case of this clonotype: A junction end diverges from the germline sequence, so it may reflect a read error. The CDR3 is CASRLGSGTPDRFF. CDR3 bases: TGTGCCAGCAGGTTAGGAAGCGGGACTCCTGATCGGTTCTTC. The V call is TRBV12-3 or TRBV12-4, the J call TRBJ2-1, with 7 bases identical to TRBD2. The CDR3 runs to 14 residues.

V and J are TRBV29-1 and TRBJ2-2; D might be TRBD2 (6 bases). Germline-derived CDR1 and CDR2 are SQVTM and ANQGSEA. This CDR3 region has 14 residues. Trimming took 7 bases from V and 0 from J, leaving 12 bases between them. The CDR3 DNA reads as TGCAGCGCCCGAGTAGCGGCGAACACCGGGGAGCTGTTTTTT. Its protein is CSARVAANTGELFF.